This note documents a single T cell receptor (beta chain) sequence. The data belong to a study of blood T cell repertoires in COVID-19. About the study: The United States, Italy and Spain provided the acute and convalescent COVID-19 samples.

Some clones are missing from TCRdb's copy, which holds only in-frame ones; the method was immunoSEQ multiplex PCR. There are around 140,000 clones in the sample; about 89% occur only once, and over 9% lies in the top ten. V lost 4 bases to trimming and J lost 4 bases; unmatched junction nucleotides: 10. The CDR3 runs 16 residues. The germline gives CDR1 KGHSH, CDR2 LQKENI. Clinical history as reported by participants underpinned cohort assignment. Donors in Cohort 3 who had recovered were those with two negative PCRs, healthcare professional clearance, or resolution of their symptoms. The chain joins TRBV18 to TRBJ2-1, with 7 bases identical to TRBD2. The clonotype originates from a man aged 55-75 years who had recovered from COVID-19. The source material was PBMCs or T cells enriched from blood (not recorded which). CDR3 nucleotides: TGTGCCAGCTCACAACTGAGCGGGGAGGTTTACAATGAGCAGTTCTTC. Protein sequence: CASSQLSGEVYNEQFF.